One and the same sample provided the 4 T cell receptor beta chains below, sequenced in a study of blood T cell repertoires in COVID-19. Using immunoSEQ multiplex PCR, the repertoire was profiled, and TCRdb retains in-frame clones only, with some absent. The sample comprises approximately 670,000 clones, approximately 90% of which are singletons, and about 0.24% rests with the top ten. The sample taken for sequencing was peripheral blood. The origin of the receptors is a woman aged 18 to 35 with acute or convalescent COVID-19.

The chain is built from TRBV7-3 and TRBJ2-5; TRBD1 matches 11 bases. The germline CDR1 and CDR2 sequences are SGHTA and FQGTGA. The CDR3 spans 18 residues. Trimming took 5 bases from V and 5 from J; bases not matched to a gene: 16. The CDR3: CASSPFDWDRGNGETQYF. For the CDR3, the DNA is TGTGCCAGCAGCCCCTTCGACTGGGACAGGGGGAATGGGGAGACCCAGTACTTC.

V is TRBV7-8 and J is TRBJ1-1; no definite D call. The germline V and J ends were trimmed by 7 bases and 1 base, with 10 bases remaining between them. This CDR3 spans 13 amino acids. Germline CDR1 SGHVS, CDR2 FQNEAQ. The CDR3, as DNA: TGTGCCAGCAAGCGAGAGGCGAACACTGAAGCTTTCTTT. Its protein product is CASKREANTEAFF.

Only one count was recorded for this clone. V gene TRBV4-1 combines with J gene TRBJ1-2; TRBD1 matches 7 bases. This CDR3 is built from 15 residues. The junction had 13 bases not matched to a gene; V was cut back by 2 bases and J by 10 bases. Germline V lookup: CDR1 MGHRA, CDR2 YSYEKL. This CDR3 reads CASSQPKGQSLFYTF. The CDR3 coding sequence is TGCGCCAGCAGCCAACCGAAGGGACAGAGCCTTTTCTACACCTTC.

The V gene is TRBV19, the J gene TRBJ1-4; D is perhaps TRBD1 (6 bases). Germline CDR1 LNHDA, CDR2 SQIVND (reference sequence). This CDR3 is built from 17 residues. V was trimmed by 6 bases and J by 8 bases, leaving 25 bases between them. As DNA, the CDR3 is TGTGCCAGTAGAGGATGGAACATCAGGGGAGTGAAGGAAAAACTGTTTTTT. Translating it yields CASRGWNIRGVKEKLFF.